This T cell receptor (beta chain) was captured in a study of T cell changes during pregnancy in multiple sclerosis. Method: immunoSEQ multiplex PCR; TCRdb's copy keeps in-frame clones and lacks some. Of tens of thousands of clones detected, 93% appear once; the ten largest clones hold under 2%. This clone was counted once. The TCR was taken from a female donor with multiple sclerosis, enrolled in a pregnancy study. The sample was peripheral blood, taken after pregnancy.

The CDR3 bases are TGTGCCAGCAGCTTGTCTGCGGGAGGTAACACCGGGGAGCTGTTTTTT. This encodes CASSLSAGGNTGELFF. This chain joins TRBV5-4 and TRBJ2-2, with 8 bases matching TRBD2. Germline trimming cut 1 base from V and 2 bases from J; bases unmatched to any gene: 4. The CDR3 totals 16 residues. The germline gives CDR1 SGHNT, CDR2 YYREEE (reference sequence).